Presented here are 30 T cell receptor beta chains from one specimen sequenced in a study of cytomegalovirus exposure and HLA in healthy donors. PCR was performed using 60 Vbeta and 13 Jbeta primers. TCRdb keeps only in-frame clones here, not all; method: immunoSEQ multiplex PCR. The top ten clones hold about 7.9% of a sample with 95,000 to 150,000 clones, around 69% of them seen once. Sequencing input: PBMCs. All receptors derive from a woman in her thirties or forties in good health and CMV-seropositive.

This chain uses TRBV7-7 with TRBJ2-5; a possible D gene is TRBD1 (7 bases). Germline lookup yields CDR1 SSHAT and CDR2 FNYEAQ (reference sequence). The CDR3 sequence is 14 residues long. V was trimmed by 5 bases and J by 2 bases, leaving 12 bases between them. The CDR3 protein is CASSGGTAQETQYF. The CDR3 DNA sequence: TGTGCCAGCAGCGGAGGGACAGCTCAAGAGACCCAGTACTTC.

This chain joins TRBV6-5 and TRBJ1-6, with D possibly being TRBD1 (6 bases). The CDR3 runs 13 residues. Looked up from germline, CDR1 is MNHEY and CDR2 is SVGAGI. The V gene lost 10 bases and the J gene lost 10 bases, with 17 bases spanning the gap. The CDR3 sequence is CANTGCQNSPLHF. In DNA form, the CDR3 reads TGTGCCAACACAGGGTGTCAAAACTCACCCCTCCACTTT.

The chain employs TRBV5-1 and TRBJ2-1; a weak D match, TRBD1 (6 bases). This CDR3 is 13 amino acids long. V gave up 2 bases and J gave up 7 bases, with 10 bases separating them. CDR1 and CDR2 (germline): SGHRS, YFSETQ. The CDR3 is CASSFQGWNEQFF. CDR3 sequence (DNA): TGCGCCAGCAGCTTTCAGGGGTGGAATGAGCAGTTCTTC. The full variable domain, rest sourced from reference TRBV5-1 and TRBJ2-1, is KAGVTQTPRYLIKTRGQQVTLSCSPISGHRSVSWYQQTPGQGLQFLFEYFSETQRNKGNFPGRFSGRQFSNSRSEMNVSTLELGDSALYLCASSFQGWNEQFFGPGTRLTVL.

The chain has TRBV2 and TRBJ2-5; TRBD2 matches 11 bases. J gave up 4 bases and V 4 bases, and 5 bases lay outside the gene matches. Germline loops: CDR1 SNHLY, CDR2 FYNNEI. The CDR3 spans 15 residues. The CDR3 coding sequence is TGTGCCAGCAGTGGGGCTAGCGGGGGGCGAGAGACCCAGTACTTC. Its translation is CASSGASGGRETQYF. Variable domain in full (rest from reference TRBV2 and TRBJ2-5): EPEVTQTPSHQVTQMGQEVILRCVPISNHLYFYWYRQILGQKVEFLVSFYNNEISEKSEIFDDQFSVERPDGSNFTLKIRSTKLEDSAMYFCASSGASGGRETQYFGPGTRLLVL.

The genes are TRBV5-1 and TRBJ2-4, with 7 bases lining up with TRBD1. The junction had 11 bases not matched to a gene; V was cut back by 4 bases and J by 7 bases. Germline CDR1 SGHRS, CDR2 YFSETQ. CDR3 length: 15 amino acids. The CDR3 region is CASSTGQILRNIQYF. The DNA of the CDR3 is TGCGCCAGCAGCACGGGACAGATCCTGAGGAACATTCAGTACTTC.

The J gene is TRBJ1-1, the V gene TRBV11-2; D unclear. This CDR3 has 13 residues. Trimming took 2 bases from V and 1 from J, leaving 5 bases between them. The V gene's germline CDR1 is SGHAT and CDR2 FQNNGV. CDR3 in amino acids: CASSLRQNTEAFF. In DNA, the CDR3 is TGTGCCAGCAGCTTAAGACAGAACACTGAAGCTTTCTTT.

This chain connects TRBV5-4 to TRBJ1-2; possible D gene TRBD1, 6 bases. The V end lost 6 bases, the J end lost 8 bases, and 14 bases lay between the germline ends. CDR1 is SGHNT and CDR2 is YYREEE in the germline V gene (reference sequence). The CDR3 length is 12 residues. CDR3 sequence: CASNTRGGGYTF. Written as DNA, the CDR3 is TGTGCCAGCAACACGAGGGGGGGAGGCTACACCTTC.

This sequence joins TRBV7-6 and TRBJ1-5, with D perhaps TRBD1 (5 bases). Germline-derived CDR1 and CDR2 are SGHVS and FNYEAQ. Trimming took 1 base from V and 3 from J, leaving 10 bases between them. CDR3 length: 15 residues. The CDR3 loop reads CASSLGRAPNQPQHF. As DNA, the CDR3 is TGTGCCAGCAGCTTAGGCAGGGCCCCCAATCAGCCCCAGCATTTT.

The chain uses TRBV7-9 and TRBJ2-6; D gene unclear. V was shortened by 5 bases and J by 2 bases, with 13 bases between the two germline ends. CDR3 length: 16 amino acids. The germline V gene encodes CDR1 SEHNR and CDR2 FQNEAQ (reference sequence). In DNA form, the CDR3 reads TGTGCCAGCAGCGTACTATCTTTACCTGGGGCCAACGTCCTGACTTTC. This translates into CASSVLSLPGANVLTF.

This clone showed up just a few times. The V and J genes are TRBV5-5 and TRBJ2-1; the D gene is possibly TRBD2 (6 bases). Germline V gives CDR1 SGHKS, CDR2 YYEKEE (reference sequence). With 4 bases removed from V and 8 bases from J, the gap between germline ends came to 10 bases. CDR3 length: 12 residues. CDR3 sequence reads: CASSPGEHEQFF. The CDR3 DNA reads as TGTGCCAGCAGCCCGGGGGAACATGAGCAGTTCTTC.

The genes are TRBV5-6 and TRBJ2-7, with 10 bases aligning to TRBD1. The germline V gene encodes CDR1 SGHDT and CDR2 YYEEEE. Trimming removed 6 bases from V and 1 base from J; junction bases left unmatched: 4. The CDR3 loop spans 14 amino acids. The CDR3 spells CASTRDRGSYEQYF. CDR3 bases: TGTGCCAGCACCCGGGACAGGGGTTCCTACGAGCAGTACTTC.

V usage is TRBV6-6 and J usage is TRBJ1-4, with D maybe TRBD1 (5 bases). Per the germline V gene, CDR1 is MNHNY and CDR2 is SVGAGI (reference sequence). The V and J ends lost 5 bases and 8 bases respectively, with 9 bases between them. This CDR3 comprises 12 residues. CDR3: CASSGGSEKLFF. The CDR3 DNA follows: TGTGCCAGCAGTGGGGGGTCGGAAAAACTGTTTTTT.

This chain uses TRBV13 with TRBJ2-6, with 8 bases fitting TRBD1. J was trimmed by 0 bases and V by 1 base; bases with no gene match: 5. Germline CDR1 is PRHDT and CDR2 is FYEKMQ (reference sequence). The CDR3 runs 18 residues. The CDR3 region is CASSLAGQEFSGANVLTF. CDR3 DNA: TGTGCCAGCAGCTTAGCGGGACAGGAGTTCTCTGGGGCCAACGTCCTGACTTTC. Drawing the rest from reference TRBV13 and TRBJ2-6, the complete variable domain is AAGVIQSPRHLIKEKRETATLKCYPIPRHDTVYWYQQGPGQDPQFLISFYEKMQSDKGSIPDRFSAQQFSDYHSELNMSSLELGDSALYFCASSLAGQEFSGANVLTFGAGSRLTVL.

This clone has a handful of counts. The chain joins TRBV7-3 to TRBJ2-1, with D possibly matching TRBD2 (6 bases). CDR3 length: 14 residues. Trimming took off 5 bases at V and 5 bases at J, with 13 bases between the two ends. In germline, CDR1 is SGHTA, CDR2 FQGTGA. The CDR3 DNA follows: TGTGCCAGCAGCCTTATGGGGGGTAACAATGAGCAGTTCTTC. Amino acids: CASSLMGGNNEQFF.

This sequence joins TRBV7-9 and TRBJ2-7; TRBD2 agrees at 8 bases. The CDR3 has 13 amino acids. Germline V gene data show CDR1 as SEHNR and CDR2 as FQNEAQ (reference sequence). Trimming removed 4 bases from V and 6 bases from J; junction bases left unmatched: 5. For the CDR3, the DNA is TGTGCCAGCAGCTCCCGCGGGGGGCTCGAGCAGTACTTC. It is translated as CASSSRGGLEQYF.

In this sample, this clone turned up once. The chain has TRBV5-1 and TRBJ2-1, with no clear D. CDR3 length equals 13 residues. Germline V gene lookup returns CDR1 SGHRS and CDR2 YFSETQ. Trimming left V 0 bases short and J 10 bases short, with 11 bases between. CDR3 coding DNA: TGCGCCAGCAGCTTGGTCGGTATTCGGGAGCAGTTCTTC. This encodes CASSLVGIREQFF.

This sequence joins TRBV28 and TRBJ2-5, with 9 bases fitting TRBD1. The CDR3 runs to 21 residues. From germline, CDR1 is MDHEN and CDR2 SYDVKM. Unmatched junction bases numbered 24, after V lost 2 bases and J lost 5 bases. In DNA, the CDR3 is TGTGCCAGCAGTTTAACCCGCGGAGGGGACAGGGTGGGGGTGATGAGGGAGACCCAGTACTTC. It is translated as CASSLTRGGDRVGVMRETQYF. Combining the CDR3 with reference TRBV28 and TRBJ2-5 gives the whole variable domain DVKVTQSSRYLVKRTGEKVFLECVQDMDHENMFWYRQDPGLGLRLIYFSYDVKMKEKGDIPEGYSVSREKKERFSLILESASTNQTSMYLCASSLTRGGDRVGVMRETQYFGPGTRLLVL.

V gene TRBV6-5 combines with J gene TRBJ1-2; D may be TRBD1 (5 bases). Germline V gene lookup returns CDR1 MNHEY and CDR2 SVGAGI. The CDR3 runs to 13 residues. V lost 2 bases and J 4 bases, leaving 8 bases between the germline ends. The CDR3 region is CASSYPDSYGYTF. DNA for the CDR3: TGTGCCAGCAGTTACCCAGACAGCTATGGCTACACCTTC.

The chain recombines TRBV2 with TRBJ1-4; D might be TRBD1 (6 bases). CDR3 length: 15 residues. Germline V CDR1 and CDR2: SNHLY, FYNNEI. Trimming took off 5 bases at V and 0 bases at J, with 10 bases between the two ends. The CDR3 DNA is TGTGCCAGCAGTAAAGAGGGGGCAACTAATGAAAAACTGTTTTTT. It specifies CASSKEGATNEKLFF. The full variable domain, completed using reference TRBV2 and TRBJ1-4, is EPEVTQTPSHQVTQMGQEVILRCVPISNHLYFYWYRQILGQKVEFLVSFYNNEISEKSEIFDDQFSVERPDGSNFTLKIRSTKLEDSAMYFCASSKEGATNEKLFFGSGTQLSVL.

The J gene is TRBJ2-7, the V gene TRBV7-9; TRBD2 agrees at 15 bases. V trimming: 5 bases; J trimming: 2 bases; junction bases outside the gene matches: 7. CDR1 and CDR2 from the germline V gene are SEHNR and FQNEAQ (reference sequence). The CDR3 has 17 amino acids. CDR3 coding DNA: TGTGCCAGCAGCCCGGGACTAGCGGGGGGCGCAGCCTACGAGCAGTACTTC. It encodes CASSPGLAGGAAYEQYF.

The rearrangement joins TRBV18 to TRBJ2-3, with a weak D call TRBD1 (5 bases). Trimming cost V 2 bases and J 1 base, with 13 bases left between them. The germline V gene encodes CDR1 KGHSH and CDR2 LQKENI. This CDR3 spans 16 amino acids. In DNA form, the CDR3 reads TGTGCCAGCTCACCAGGCCAGGGTGCGGGCACAGATACGCAGTATTTT. This encodes CASSPGQGAGTDTQYF.

The chain uses TRBV19 and TRBJ1-5; 10 bases line up with TRBD1. Per germline, CDR1 LNHDA and CDR2 SQIVND (reference sequence). V lost 4 bases, J lost 0 bases, and 12 bases stayed unmatched. This CDR3 is 19 amino acids long. The CDR3 protein is CASSTLRDRGPRSNQPQHF. As DNA, the CDR3 is TGTGCCAGTAGTACTCTCCGGGACAGGGGCCCCCGTAGCAATCAGCCCCAGCATTTT.

This chain joins TRBV6-6 and TRBJ1-5; D is possibly TRBD1 (6 bases). V shed 7 bases and J shed 6 bases, with 19 bases lying between them. Germline-derived CDR1 and CDR2 are MNHNY and SVGAGI (reference sequence). The CDR3 is 15 residues long. The CDR3 loop is CASTQTPGGTQPQHF. The CDR3, as DNA: TGTGCCAGCACCCAAACTCCGGGGGGCACTCAGCCCCAGCATTTT.

This clone was seen only once. This chain joins TRBV4-1 and TRBJ1-5; D is undetermined. Per the germline V gene, CDR1 is MGHRA and CDR2 is YSYEKL. V dropped 0 bases and J dropped 1 base, with 16 bases sitting between them. This CDR3 comprises 18 residues. The CDR3 DNA reads as TGCGCCAGCAGCCAAGACGGGGTCCTGGAGGCCAGCAATCAGCCCCAGCATTTT. Translated: CASSQDGVLEASNQPQHF.

The chain couples TRBV5-1 to TRBJ1-1, with 9 bases matching TRBD1. The CDR3 has 14 residues. J lost 5 bases, V lost 2 bases, and 4 bases had no gene match. The germline V gene encodes CDR1 SGHRS and CDR2 YFSETQ. The CDR3 reads CASSLQGAGTEAFF. CDR3 bases: TGCGCCAGCAGCTTACAGGGGGCTGGGACTGAAGCTTTCTTT.

This clone was counted a few times. Within the sample, other DNA sequences also encode this same CDR3. The gene calls are TRBV6-6 and TRBJ1-2, with 8 nucleotides matching TRBD1. The V gene end was trimmed by 6 bases and the J gene end by 5 bases; junction bases not matched to a gene: 2. The CDR3 runs to 12 residues. The germline V gene encodes CDR1 MNHNY and CDR2 SVGAGI (reference sequence). The CDR3 DNA reads TGTGCCAGCAGGGACAGGGCGTATGGCTACACCTTC. It is translated as CASRDRAYGYTF.

The chain joins TRBV7-3 to TRBJ2-7; 8 bases fit TRBD2. Looked up from germline, CDR1 is SGHTA and CDR2 is FQGTGA. The CDR3 length is 15 residues. Trimming at V came to 2 bases and at J to 2 bases, leaving 5 bases not matched to a gene. For the CDR3, the DNA is TGTGCCAGCAGCTTAGAAACTAGCGGACCCTACGAGCAGTACTTC. Translation gives CASSLETSGPYEQYF.

CDR3 coding DNA: TGTGCCAGCTGTAGCGGGGGGGTCAAAAACATTCAGTACTTC. Translated, it gives CASCSGGVKNIQYF. The genes are TRBV6-6 and TRBJ2-4; 11 nucleotides align to TRBD2. V lost 8 bases to trimming and J lost 3 bases; unmatched junction nucleotides: 3. Germline-derived CDR1 and CDR2 are MNHNY and SVGAGI (reference sequence). CDR3 size: 14 residues.

The V gene is TRBV6-1, the J gene TRBJ1-4; no definite D call. V was trimmed by 2 bases and J by 0 bases, leaving 7 bases between them. CDR1 MNHNS and CDR2 SASEGT come from the germline V gene. This CDR3 spans 15 amino acids. The CDR3 sequence: CASSEFGPTNEKLFF. The CDR3 DNA is TGTGCCAGCAGTGAATTCGGTCCAACTAATGAAAAACTGTTTTTT.

The gene calls are TRBV11-2 and TRBJ2-7; D perhaps matches TRBD2 (6 bases). This CDR3 region has 15 residues. Germline-derived CDR1 and CDR2 are SGHAT and FQNNGV. The V end was cut by 0 bases, the J end by 3 bases, with 12 bases between. CDR3 nucleotide sequence: TGTGCCAGCAGCTTAGAGGGTAGCGGTCGCTACGAGCAGTACTTC. Its translation: CASSLEGSGRYEQYF. The full variable domain, its missing parts supplied by reference TRBV11-2 and TRBJ2-7, is EAGVAQSPRYKIIEKRQSVAFWCNPISGHATLYWYQQILGQGPKLLIQFQNNGVVDDSQLPKDRFSAERLKGVDSTLKIQPAKLEDSAVYLCASSLEGSGRYEQYFGPGTRLTVT.